This note documents a single T cell receptor beta chain sequence. Its recognized antigen is unknown. Base qualities were left out, and no much larger clone turns up one base away. The data stem from a study of cytotoxic CD8 clonotypes in ibrutinib-treated CLL (dated by TCRdb to the early 2020s). For context, the study as a whole: The cohort included some 14 treatment-naive and fewer than 12 relapsed/refractory patients; about 18 were IGHV unmutated. Partial responses were observed in roughly 24 patients and complete responses in 2; after a median follow-up of 68 months, remission was maintained in roughly 15 patients and progression was observed in around twelve. The response samples were drawn at a median of approximately twelve months into treatment, with a range of roughly 6 to 36 months. Samples averaged roughly 280,000 productive templates and 80,000 to 100,000 productive rearrangements. Longitudinal samples were obtainable from about 30% of the roughly 90 participants in the trial. Cryopreserved peripheral blood mononuclear cells were collected at three points: before therapy, at response, and at either sustained remission or disease progression. Every remission and progressive disease sample was obtained while ibrutinib was still being received by the patients.

Read against the paper, the sample's time point label means: 24 months on ibrutinib. For TCR beta library preparation, approximately 2 micrograms of genomic DNA was extracted from cryopreserved PBMCs. High-throughput TCR beta sequencing was performed on longitudinal blood samples from CLL patients receiving ibrutinib monotherapy. The patients took part in an open-label, single-center phase 2 trial of ibrutinib monotherapy. The goal of deep resolution MiSeq sequencing was a depth between 1 in 1 million and 1 in 200,000 T cells, and coverage averaged 10x per clonotype. The immunoSEQ hsTCRB Kit was used to generate the TCR beta libraries. The authors processed their data as follows. Data were analyzed with ImmunoSEQ Data Assistant and ImmunoSEQ Analyzer, with V, D and J genes assigned per IMGT definitions. Clonality, with values ranging from 0 to 1, was calculated as one minus the normalized Shannon entropy of productive rearrangement frequencies. Only overrepresented clonotypes making up at least 0.05% of each patient's repertoire were included in the public clonotype analysis. Repertoires from thirteen age-matched healthy donors in immuneACCESS were used as clonality controls. The table comes from immuneACCESS by way of TCRdb, which keeps in-frame sequences with V and J called. Part of the clones is missing from these tables; in studies checked, under half for an unresolved V gene and the rest for unknown reasons. D and trimming were read from the DNA, whereas the V and J calls and clone size are those reported in that table. The sample table contains some 120,000 clones; only one count was recorded for approximately 58% of them. The ten largest clones capture more than 35% of the sample.

CDR1 and CDR2 are read off the germline V gene (reference sequence) as SEHNR and FQNEAQ. Counted from cysteine to phenylalanine, this CDR3 has 15 amino acids. Only CDR3 DNA is held: 45 bases, read in frame from base 1. Relative to germline, V is missing 5 bases and J is missing 7 bases, with 9 bases of the junction outside any gene match. On the study overall, not on this receptor specifically: Clonality rose at ibrutinib response, remained stable during sustained remission, and dropped back toward baseline at progression. Public clonotypes were found to be uncommon and were observed to contract or remain stable during treatment; the increase in clonality was shown to reflect expansion of private clonotypes at ibrutinib response. Sampling times were not matched between patients in sustained remission and patients whose disease was progressing, and lymph node repertoires were not examined. At baseline, clonality was higher than in age-matched healthy donors and showed a strong correlation with circulating CD8+ T-cell counts.

The material sequenced was PBMCs, taken after 24 months of ibrutinib treatment. The receptor chain draws on TRBV7-9 and TRBJ2-2; a stretch of 8 junction bases matches TRBD1. This clonotype was sampled from a human donor with chronic lymphocytic leukemia. Here the CDR3 is given as CASSPPDREDGELFF. Read as DNA, the sequence is TGTGCCAGCAGCCCTCCGGACAGGGAGGACGGGGAGCTGTTTTTT.